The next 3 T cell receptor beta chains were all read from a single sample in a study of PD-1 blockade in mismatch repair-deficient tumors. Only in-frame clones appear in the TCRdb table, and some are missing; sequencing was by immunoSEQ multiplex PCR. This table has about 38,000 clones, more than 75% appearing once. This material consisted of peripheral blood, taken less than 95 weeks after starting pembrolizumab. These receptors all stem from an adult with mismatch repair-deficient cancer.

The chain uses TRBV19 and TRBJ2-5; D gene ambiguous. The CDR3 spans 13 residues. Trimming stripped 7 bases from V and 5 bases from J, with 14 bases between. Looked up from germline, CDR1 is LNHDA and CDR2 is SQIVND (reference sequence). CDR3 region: CASNFAGRETQYF. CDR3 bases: TGTGCCAGTAATTTTGCAGGACGGGAGACCCAGTACTTC.

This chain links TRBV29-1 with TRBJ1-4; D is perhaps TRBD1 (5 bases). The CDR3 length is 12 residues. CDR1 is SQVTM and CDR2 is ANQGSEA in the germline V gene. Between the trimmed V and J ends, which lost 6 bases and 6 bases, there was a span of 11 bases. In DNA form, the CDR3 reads TGCAGCGTGGGGACGTCAGATGAAAAACTGTTTTTT. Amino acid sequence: CSVGTSDEKLFF.

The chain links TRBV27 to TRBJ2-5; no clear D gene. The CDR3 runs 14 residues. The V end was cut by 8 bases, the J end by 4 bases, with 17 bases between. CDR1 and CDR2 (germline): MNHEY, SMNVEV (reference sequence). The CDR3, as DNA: TGTGCCAGCGGAACTCAATGGCGTTCAGAGACCCAGTACTTC. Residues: CASGTQWRSETQYF.